This entry lists 22 T cell receptor beta chains sequenced from one sample in a study of T cell repertoires in cytomegalovirus infection. Using its own MiXCR run on the reads, TCRdb lists one record per CDR3 protein. The sample has roughly 500,000 distinct CDR3 sequences, more than 15% seen once. The sample comprised CD8+ T cells from PBMCs. These receptors were taken from a human donor in good health (CMV status not recorded). Some clones in this sample may be carry-over from other donors' samples.

This rearrangement joins TRBV6-5 to TRBJ2-7; 7 bases fit TRBD2. Germline V lookup: CDR1 MNHEY, CDR2 SVGAGI. V was pared by 5 bases and J by 6 bases, with 10 bases of the junction left unmatched. CDR3 length: 14 amino acids. The CDR3 spells CASSVGGEDAEQYF. The CDR3 region has the DNA TGTGCCAGCAGTGTTGGGGGGGAAGATGCCGAGCAGTACTTC.

The chain uses TRBV11-3 and TRBJ2-1; D call uncertain. The CDR3 covers 16 residues. V lost 0 bases to trimming and J lost 5 bases, with 14 bases between them. Germline values: CDR1 SGHNT, CDR2 YENEEA. CDR3 protein: CASSLDYITTNNEQFF. The CDR3, as DNA: TGTGCCAGCAGCTTAGACTACATCACCACGAACAATGAGCAGTTCTTC.

V is TRBV7-3 and J is TRBJ2-1, with 12 bases aligning to TRBD2. V lost 0 bases, J lost 4 bases, and 1 base stayed unmatched. The CDR3 has 16 amino acids. From germline, CDR1 is SGHTA and CDR2 FQGTGA. In DNA, the CDR3 is TGTGCCAGCAGCTTAACCCTAGCGGGGGGGTACAATGAGCAGTTCTTC. Amino acids: CASSLTLAGGYNEQFF.

This clonotype was counted ten times or more. CDR3 region: CASSLFPAEGYEQYF. The CDR3 nucleotides read TGTGCCAGCAGCTTGTTCCCCGCTGAGGGGTACGAGCAGTACTTC. The rearrangement joins TRBV7-8 to TRBJ2-7, with D possibly being TRBD1 or TRBD2 (5 bases each). With 3 bases removed from V and 4 bases from J, the gap between germline ends came to 16 bases. The CDR3 sequence is 15 residues long. Per germline, CDR1 SGHVS and CDR2 FQNEAQ.

The sample holds many counts of this clonotype. The chain employs TRBV7-9 and TRBJ1-1, with 7 bases fitting TRBD1. Unmatched junction bases numbered 5, after V lost 6 bases and J lost 4 bases. Germline V gives CDR1 SEHNR, CDR2 FQNEAQ (reference sequence). The CDR3 loop spans 13 amino acids. The CDR3 loop is CASSSSGGTEAFF. The CDR3 DNA is TGTGCCAGCAGTTCCTCAGGGGGCACTGAAGCTTTCTTT.

This clonotype was detected many times. This sequence joins TRBV6-1 and TRBJ2-2; D may match TRBD1 or TRBD2 (5 bases each). Trimming took 3 bases from V and 6 from J, leaving 17 bases between them. Looked up from germline, CDR1 is MNHNS and CDR2 is SASEGT. This CDR3 is built from 16 residues. Here the CDR3 reads CASSDNRLKEAGELFF. The CDR3 DNA is TGTGCCAGCAGTGACAACAGGCTAAAGGAGGCCGGGGAGCTGTTTTTT.

This clonotype was detected a few times. V is TRBV5-1 and J is TRBJ2-5, with D hard to call. CDR1 and CDR2 from the germline V gene are SGHRS and YFSETQ. This CDR3 spans 14 amino acids. V was pared by 4 bases and J by 5 bases, with 15 bases between. The CDR3 DNA reads TGCGCCAGCAGCCCCCTCGACGAGGTTGAGACCCAGTACTTC. Its protein product is CASSPLDEVETQYF.

The sample holds a few counts of this clonotype. The genes are TRBV15 and TRBJ1-4; TRBD1 might be the D (5 bases). The V gene's germline CDR1 is LNHNV and CDR2 YYDKDF (reference sequence). CDR3 length: 16 residues. V lost 1 base and J lost 2, with 11 bases in between. The chain's CDR3 is CATSRARGPTNEKLFF. The CDR3 region has the DNA TGTGCCACCAGCAGAGCCCGGGGCCCGACTAATGAAAAACTGTTTTTT.

V is TRBV7-3 and J is TRBJ2-5; 7 bases agree with TRBD1. Germline V gene data show CDR1 as SGHTA and CDR2 as FQGTGA. This CDR3 is built from 14 residues. With 5 bases clipped from V and 0 bases from J, the junction kept 3 bases outside the gene matches. CDR3 loop: CASSQQGYQETQYF. The CDR3 DNA reads TGTGCCAGCAGCCAACAGGGGTACCAAGAGACCCAGTACTTC.

This sequence joins TRBV20-1 and TRBJ1-6, with no clear D. The V end lost 1 base, the J end lost 0 bases, and 7 bases lay between the germline ends. This CDR3 contains 15 residues. The germline V gene has CDR1 DFQATT and CDR2 SNEGSKA (reference sequence). The CDR3 nucleotides are TGCAGTGCTAGAGTGGCGAGCTCCTATAATTCACCCCTCCACTTT. It codes for CSARVASSYNSPLHF.

The chain recombines TRBV2 with TRBJ2-7, with D unresolved. The germline V gene encodes CDR1 SNHLY and CDR2 FYNNEI. Trimming pared 5 bases from V and 7 bases from J, leaving 9 bases between. This CDR3 spans 11 amino acids. The CDR3 DNA sequence: TGTGCCAGCAGTTGCCCTCGGGAGCAGTACTTC. It is translated as CASSCPREQYF.

Worth noting for this clonotype: The CDR3 end shows no conserved phenylalanine or tryptophan, and so a read error is likely. The rearrangement uses TRBV20-1 and TRBJ2-5; D is undetermined. Trimming cost V 2 bases and J 4 bases, with 17 bases left between them. This CDR3 spans 15 amino acids. CDR1 DFQATT and CDR2 SNEGSKA come from the germline V gene (reference sequence). CDR3 amino acids: CSARSYQGMGETQYL. The CDR3 DNA follows: TGCAGTGCTAGATCGTATCAAGGGATGGGAGAGACCCAGTACTTA.

This rearrangement joins TRBV19 to TRBJ2-5, with D possibly being TRBD1 (6 bases). The V end lost 7 bases, the J end lost 2 bases, and 20 bases lay between the germline ends. Germline V gives CDR1 LNHDA, CDR2 SQIVND (reference sequence). The CDR3 is 16 residues long. The CDR3 loop reads CASNSFPGTMQETQYF. CDR3 DNA: TGTGCCAGTAATTCGTTCCCCGGGACAATGCAAGAGACCCAGTACTTC.

The chain joins TRBV2 to TRBJ1-2, with D hard to call. CDR1 SNHLY and CDR2 FYNNEI come from the germline V gene. V dropped 7 bases and J dropped 8 bases, with 14 bases sitting between them. The CDR3 is 12 residues long. The CDR3 DNA is TGTGCCAGCACGGACGGGTTAAACGGCTACACCTTC. It is translated as CASTDGLNGYTF.

V and J are TRBV6-2 or TRBV6-3 and TRBJ2-7, with D perhaps matching TRBD1 (6 bases). Trimming removed 0 bases at V and 6 bases at J, with 18 bases between. This CDR3 is 16 amino acids long. Germline CDR1 MNHEY, CDR2 SVGEGT. CDR3 in amino acids: CASSYSTRTDMSEQYF. The CDR3 nucleotides are TGTGCCAGCAGTTACTCGACGCGGACAGACATGAGCGAGCAGTACTTC.

The table lists this clonotype with many counts. CDR3 DNA: TGTGCCATCCAGGACAGTTTAACCGGGGAGCTGTTTTTT. It yields the protein CAIQDSLTGELFF. J is TRBJ2-2 and V is TRBV10-3; TRBD1 might be the D (6 bases). The CDR3 length is 13 residues. Germline CDR1 reads ENHRY; CDR2 reads SYGVKD. V lost 8 bases and J 5 bases, leaving 12 bases between the germline ends.

This chain uses TRBV27 with TRBJ1-5; D unclear. Looked up from germline, CDR1 is MNHEY and CDR2 is SMNVEV (reference sequence). V dropped 5 bases and J dropped 5 bases, with 25 bases sitting between them. The CDR3 extends over 18 amino acids. The CDR3: CASSPHHRITNQDQPQHF. Written as DNA, the CDR3 is TGTGCCAGCAGTCCTCACCACCGTATTACCAACCAGGATCAGCCCCAGCATTTT.

V gene TRBV14 combines with J gene TRBJ1-2; possibly TRBD1 for D (5 bases). CDR1 is SGHDN, CDR2 FVKESK, per germline. This CDR3 is built from 15 residues. Trimming took off 1 base at V and 9 bases at J, with 18 bases between the two ends. The CDR3 region has the DNA TGTGCCAGCAGCCAAGGAAGATGGGACGGACGTCGCTACACCTTC. It specifies CASSQGRWDGRRYTF.

This clonotype was counted only a few times. The chain employs TRBV9 and TRBJ2-1, with D perhaps being TRBD1 or TRBD2 (6 bases each). Germline V gives CDR1 SGDLS, CDR2 YYNGEE. The germline V and J ends were trimmed by 1 base and 0 bases, with 23 bases remaining between them. The CDR3 is made up of 20 amino acids. The CDR3 loop reads CASSVKEGVRTASSYNEQFF. CDR3 nucleotide sequence: TGTGCCAGCAGCGTAAAGGAGGGGGTACGGACGGCGAGCTCCTACAATGAGCAGTTCTTC.

This clonotype was counted ten times or more. V usage is TRBV7-6 and J usage is TRBJ2-1; 10 bases agree with TRBD2. Per germline, CDR1 SGHVS and CDR2 FNYEAQ. This CDR3 comprises 17 residues. V lost 0 bases and J lost 7; bases outside the gene matches: 9. CDR3 in DNA: TGTGCCAGCAGCTTAGCTTGGGCTAGCGGGGGTCGAAATGAGCAGTTCTTC. This codes for CASSLAWASGGRNEQFF.

This clonotype has just a few counts. This chain joins TRBV12-3 or TRBV12-4 and TRBJ1-3; D is uncertain. This CDR3 has 12 amino acids. Trimming pared 7 bases from V and 3 bases from J, leaving 7 bases between. The CDR3 protein is CASTVDGNTIYF. The CDR3 coding sequence is TGTGCCAGCACCGTAGATGGAAACACCATATATTTT.

The chain employs TRBV6-1 and TRBJ2-2; D is uncertain. The V and J ends lost 5 bases and 7 bases respectively, with 29 bases between them. Germline loops: CDR1 MNHNS, CDR2 SASEGT. The CDR3 loop spans 19 amino acids. This chain's CDR3 is CASSFPFRGPGDVDGELFF. The CDR3 DNA reads TGTGCCAGCAGTTTTCCTTTTCGCGGACCAGGAGATGTAGACGGGGAGCTGTTTTTT.